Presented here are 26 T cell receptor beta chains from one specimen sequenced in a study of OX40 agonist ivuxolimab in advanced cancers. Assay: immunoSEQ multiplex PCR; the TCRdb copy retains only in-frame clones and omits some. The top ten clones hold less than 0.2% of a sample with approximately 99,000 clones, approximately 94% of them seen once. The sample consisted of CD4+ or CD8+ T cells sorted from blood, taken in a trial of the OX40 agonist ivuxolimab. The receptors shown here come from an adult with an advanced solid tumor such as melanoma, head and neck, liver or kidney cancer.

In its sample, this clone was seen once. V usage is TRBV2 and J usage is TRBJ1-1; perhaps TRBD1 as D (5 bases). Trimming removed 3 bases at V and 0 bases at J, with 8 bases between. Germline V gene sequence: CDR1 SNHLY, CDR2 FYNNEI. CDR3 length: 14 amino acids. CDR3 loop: CASSDRDLNTEAFF. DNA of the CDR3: TGTGCCAGCAGTGACAGGGACTTGAACACTGAAGCTTTCTTT.

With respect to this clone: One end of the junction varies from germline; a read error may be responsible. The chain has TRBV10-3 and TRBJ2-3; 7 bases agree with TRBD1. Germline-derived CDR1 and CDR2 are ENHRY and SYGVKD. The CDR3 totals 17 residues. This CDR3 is CAISPGQSFLRDRYAVF. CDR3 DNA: TGTGCCATCAGTCCGGGACAGTCATTCCTTCGGGACAGATACGCAGTATTT.

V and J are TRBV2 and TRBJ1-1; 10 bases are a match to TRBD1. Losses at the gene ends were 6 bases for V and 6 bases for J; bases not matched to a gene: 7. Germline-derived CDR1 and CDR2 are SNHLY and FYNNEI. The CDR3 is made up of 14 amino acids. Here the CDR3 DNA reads TGTGCCAGCAGAGGTGACAGGGGGCAGGCTGAAGCTTTCTTT. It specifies CASRGDRGQAEAFF.

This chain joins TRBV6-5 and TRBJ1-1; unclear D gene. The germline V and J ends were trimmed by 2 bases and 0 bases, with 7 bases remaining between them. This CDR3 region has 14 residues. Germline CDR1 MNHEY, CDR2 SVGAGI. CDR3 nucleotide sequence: TGTGCCAGCAGTTACGTATTGATGAACACTGAAGCTTTCTTT. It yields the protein CASSYVLMNTEAFF.

CDR3 region: CASSLETVGTQYF. The CDR3 bases are TGTGCCAGCAGCTTAGAGACGGTAGGGACCCAGTACTTC. V gene TRBV7-9 combines with J gene TRBJ2-5, with no clear D. In germline, CDR1 is SEHNR, CDR2 FQNEAQ (reference sequence). CDR3 length: 13 amino acids. With 1 base removed from V and 7 bases from J, the gap between germline ends came to 10 bases.

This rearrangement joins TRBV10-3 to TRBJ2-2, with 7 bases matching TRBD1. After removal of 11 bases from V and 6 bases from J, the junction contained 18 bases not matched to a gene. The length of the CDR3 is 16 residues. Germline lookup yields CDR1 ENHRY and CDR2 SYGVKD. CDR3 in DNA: TGTGCCGTCCGAGGGGGCAGCCTTTCTACCGCCGGGGAGCTGTTTTTT. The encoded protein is CAVRGGSLSTAGELFF.

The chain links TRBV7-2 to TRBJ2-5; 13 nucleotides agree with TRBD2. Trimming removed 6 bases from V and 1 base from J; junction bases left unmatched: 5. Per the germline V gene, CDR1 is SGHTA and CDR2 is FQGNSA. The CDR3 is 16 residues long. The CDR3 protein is CASSWRTSGGQETQYF. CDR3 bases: TGTGCCAGCAGTTGGAGGACTAGCGGGGGCCAAGAGACCCAGTACTTC.

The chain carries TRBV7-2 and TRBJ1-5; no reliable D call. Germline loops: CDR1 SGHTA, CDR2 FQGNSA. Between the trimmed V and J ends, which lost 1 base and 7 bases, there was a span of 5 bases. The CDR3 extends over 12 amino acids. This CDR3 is CASSLDRQPQHF. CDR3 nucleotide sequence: TGTGCCAGCAGCTTAGATCGCCAGCCCCAGCATTTT.

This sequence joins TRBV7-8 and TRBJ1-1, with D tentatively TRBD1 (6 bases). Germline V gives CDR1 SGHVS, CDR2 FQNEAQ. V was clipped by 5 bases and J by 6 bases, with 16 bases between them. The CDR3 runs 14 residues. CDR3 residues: CASSTRQDKAEAFF. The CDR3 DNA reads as TGTGCCAGCAGCACCCGACAGGATAAAGCTGAAGCTTTCTTT.

CDR3 coding DNA: TGTGCCATCAGCCGGGATCCGGGACAGGGGGCGAACACTGAAGCTTTCTTT. Translation: CAISRDPGQGANTEAFF. This chain joins TRBV10-3 and TRBJ1-1, with TRBD1 matching 12 bases. There are 17 residues in the CDR3. Germline values: CDR1 ENHRY, CDR2 SYGVKD. With 6 bases clipped from V and 1 base from J, the junction kept 9 bases outside the gene matches.

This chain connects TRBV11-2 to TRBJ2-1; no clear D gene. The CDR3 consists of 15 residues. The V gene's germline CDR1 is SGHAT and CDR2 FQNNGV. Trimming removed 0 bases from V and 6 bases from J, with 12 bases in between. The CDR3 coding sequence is TGTGCCAGCAGCTTAGACAGCCTCGCGGTCAATGAGCAGTTCTTC. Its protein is CASSLDSLAVNEQFF.

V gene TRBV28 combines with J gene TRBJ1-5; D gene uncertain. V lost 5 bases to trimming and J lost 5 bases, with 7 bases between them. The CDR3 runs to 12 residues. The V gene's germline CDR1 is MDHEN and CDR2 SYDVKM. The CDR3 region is CASSTEHQPQHF. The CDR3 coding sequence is TGTGCCAGCAGTACCGAGCATCAGCCCCAGCATTTT. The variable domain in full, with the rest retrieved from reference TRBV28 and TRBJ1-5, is DVKVTQSSRYLVKRTGEKVFLECVQDMDHENMFWYRQDPGLGLRLIYFSYDVKMKEKGDIPEGYSVSREKKERFSLILESASTNQTSMYLCASSTEHQPQHFGDGTRLSIL.

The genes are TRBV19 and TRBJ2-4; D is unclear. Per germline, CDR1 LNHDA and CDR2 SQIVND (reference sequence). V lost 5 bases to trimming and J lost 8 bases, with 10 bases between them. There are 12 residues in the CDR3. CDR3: CASSALGDIQYF. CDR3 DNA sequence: TGTGCCAGTAGTGCCCTCGGTGACATTCAGTACTTC. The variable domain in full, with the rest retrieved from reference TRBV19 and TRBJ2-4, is DGGITQSPKYLFRKEGQNVTLSCEQNLNHDAMYWYRQDPGQGLRLIYYSQIVNDFQKGDIAEGYSVSREKKESFPLTVTSAQKNPTAFYLCASSALGDIQYFGAGTRLSVL.

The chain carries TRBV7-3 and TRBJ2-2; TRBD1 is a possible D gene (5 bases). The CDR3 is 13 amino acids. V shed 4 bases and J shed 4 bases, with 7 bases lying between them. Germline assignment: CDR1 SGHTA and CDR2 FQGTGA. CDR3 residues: CASSSTGTGELFF. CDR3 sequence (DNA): TGTGCCAGCAGCTCTACAGGCACCGGGGAGCTGTTTTTT.

CDR3 loop: CASIVGRGYGYTF. Written as DNA, the CDR3 is TGTGCCAGCATAGTGGGCCGAGGCTATGGCTACACCTTC. This rearrangement joins TRBV28 to TRBJ1-2, with no clear D. The V and J ends lost 7 bases and 4 bases respectively, with 13 bases between them. This CDR3 is 13 amino acids long. Germline values: CDR1 MDHEN, CDR2 SYDVKM.

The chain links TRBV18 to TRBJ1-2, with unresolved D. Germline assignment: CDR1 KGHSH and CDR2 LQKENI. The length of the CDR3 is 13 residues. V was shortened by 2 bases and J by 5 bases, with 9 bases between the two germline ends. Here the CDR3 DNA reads TGTGCCAGCTCACCAGCAGACCGGTATGGCTACACCTTC. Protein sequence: CASSPADRYGYTF.

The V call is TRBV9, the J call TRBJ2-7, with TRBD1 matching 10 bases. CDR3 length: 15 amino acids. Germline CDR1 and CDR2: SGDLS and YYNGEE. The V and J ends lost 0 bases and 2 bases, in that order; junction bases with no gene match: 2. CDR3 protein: CASSVGDRGPYEQYF. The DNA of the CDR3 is TGTGCCAGCAGCGTAGGGGACAGGGGTCCCTACGAGCAGTACTTC.

CDR3 protein: CASSQDGGLTGGNTIYF. CDR3 coding DNA: TGCGCCAGCAGCCAAGATGGGGGGCTGACCGGGGGAAACACCATATATTTT. The chain has TRBV4-1 and TRBJ1-3; D might be TRBD1 (6 bases). This CDR3 region has 17 residues. V shed 0 bases and J shed 4 bases, with 16 bases lying between them. Per the germline V gene, CDR1 is MGHRA and CDR2 is YSYEKL.

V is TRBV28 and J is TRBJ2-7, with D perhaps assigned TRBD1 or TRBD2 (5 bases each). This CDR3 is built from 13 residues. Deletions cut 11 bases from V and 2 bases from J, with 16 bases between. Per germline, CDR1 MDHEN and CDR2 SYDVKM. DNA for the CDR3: TGTGCCGCAGGGTTCGGGAATACCTACGAGCAGTACTTC. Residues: CAAGFGNTYEQYF.

CDR3 sequence (DNA): TGTGCCACCAGCAGAGATCGAATCGGGAATATGGGGACCTCAGGCAAATACAATGAGCAGTTCTTC. It codes for CATSRDRIGNMGTSGKYNEQFF. The chain carries TRBV15 and TRBJ2-1, with D perhaps TRBD1 or TRBD2 (5 bases each). V was clipped by 0 bases and J by 4 bases, with 31 bases between them. The V gene's germline CDR1 is LNHNV and CDR2 YYDKDF (reference sequence). The CDR3 has 22 residues.

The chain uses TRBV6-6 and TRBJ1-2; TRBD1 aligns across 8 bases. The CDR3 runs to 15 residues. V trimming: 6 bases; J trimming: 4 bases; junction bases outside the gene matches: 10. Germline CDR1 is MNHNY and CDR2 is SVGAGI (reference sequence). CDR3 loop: CASRGPGQGAYGYTF. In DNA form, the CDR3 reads TGTGCCAGCAGGGGCCCAGGACAGGGCGCCTATGGCTACACCTTC.

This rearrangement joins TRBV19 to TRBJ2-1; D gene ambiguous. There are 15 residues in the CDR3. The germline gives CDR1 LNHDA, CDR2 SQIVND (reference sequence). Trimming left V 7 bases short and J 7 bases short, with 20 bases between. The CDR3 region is CASTPLSSVRNEQFF. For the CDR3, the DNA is TGTGCCAGTACCCCATTAAGCTCCGTACGTAATGAGCAGTTCTTC.

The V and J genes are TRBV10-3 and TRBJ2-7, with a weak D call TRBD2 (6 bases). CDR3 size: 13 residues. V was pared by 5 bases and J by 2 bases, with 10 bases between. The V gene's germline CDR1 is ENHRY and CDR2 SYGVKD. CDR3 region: CAISPGVTYEQYF. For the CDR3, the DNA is TGTGCCATCAGTCCGGGAGTCACCTACGAGCAGTACTTC.

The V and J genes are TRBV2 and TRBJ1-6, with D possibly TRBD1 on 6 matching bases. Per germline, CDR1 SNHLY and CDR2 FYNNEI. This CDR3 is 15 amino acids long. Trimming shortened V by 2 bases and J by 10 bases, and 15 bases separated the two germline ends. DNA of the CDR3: TGTGCCAGCAGTGAAAGGTCAGGGGAACGCTCACCCCTCCACTTT. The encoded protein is CASSERSGERSPLHF.

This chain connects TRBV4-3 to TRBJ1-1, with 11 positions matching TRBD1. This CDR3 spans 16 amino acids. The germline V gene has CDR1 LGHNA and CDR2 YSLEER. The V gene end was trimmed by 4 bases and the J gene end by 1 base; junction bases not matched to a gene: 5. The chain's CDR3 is CASSRGTGGRNTEAFF. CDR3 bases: TGCGCCAGCAGCCGTGGGACAGGGGGTAGGAACACTGAAGCTTTCTTT.

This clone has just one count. In nucleotides, the CDR3 is TGTGCCAGCAGTACCACACAGGGGGCAAAAGGCTACACCTTC. Amino acids: CASSTTQGAKGYTF. The rearrangement uses TRBV27 and TRBJ1-2, with TRBD1 matching over 9 bases. Germline lookup yields CDR1 MNHEY and CDR2 SMNVEV (reference sequence). With V trimmed by 5 bases and J by 8 bases, 9 bases remained unmatched. The CDR3 runs to 14 residues.